The 29 T cell receptor beta chains listed next were all sequenced from one sample in a study of blood T cell repertoires in COVID-19. Repertoires were generated with immunoSEQ multiplex PCR, while TCRdb's copy carries only in-frame clones and drops some. There are some 230,000 clones in the sample; about 83% occur only once, and approximately 7.4% lies in the top ten. Sequencing used peripheral blood. These receptor sequences come from a woman between 45 and 65 years old with acute or convalescent COVID-19.

The chain recombines TRBV15 with TRBJ1-2; TRBD1 matches 7 bases. CDR3 length: 16 residues. V was pared by 0 bases and J by 5 bases, with 9 bases of the junction left unmatched. Germline V lookup: CDR1 LNHNV, CDR2 YYDKDF (reference sequence). The CDR3 sequence: CATSRDRDSLLYGYTF. CDR3 DNA: TGTGCCACCAGCAGAGATAGGGACAGCCTATTGTATGGCTACACCTTC.

The CDR3, as DNA: TGTGCCAGCTCACCGAGCGGGCCTTCACCCCTCCACTTT. It codes for CASSPSGPSPLHF. V is TRBV18 and J is TRBJ1-6; D is undetermined. The CDR3 is made up of 13 amino acids. CDR1 is KGHSH, CDR2 LQKENI, per germline. The V end lost 3 bases, the J end lost 9 bases, and 9 bases lay between the germline ends. Using reference TRBV18 and TRBJ1-6 for the parts outside the CDR3, the full variable domain is NAGVMQNPRHLVRRRGQEARLRCSPMKGHSHVYWYRQLPEEGLKFMVYLQKENIIDESGMPKERFSAEFPKEGPSILRIQQVVRGDSAAYFCASSPSGPSPLHFGNGTRLTVT.

A few counts support this clone. The chain links TRBV3-1 (or the pseudogene TRBV3-2) to TRBJ2-1, with D unresolved. Germline V gene sequence: CDR1 LGHDT, CDR2 YNNKEL (reference sequence). The CDR3 sequence is 14 residues long. Trimming removed 2 bases at V and 5 bases at J, with 10 bases between. CDR3 region: CASSQLGSHNEQFF. Written as DNA, the CDR3 is TGTGCCAGCAGCCAATTGGGCTCGCACAATGAGCAGTTCTTC.

This chain connects TRBV28 to TRBJ1-5; TRBD1 is a possible D gene (5 bases). This CDR3 is 13 amino acids long. Germline CDR1 is MDHEN and CDR2 is SYDVKM. Trimming took off 6 bases at V and 4 bases at J, with 10 bases between the two ends. The CDR3 nucleotides read TGTGCCAGCAGCTGGGGCCAAAATCAGCCCCAGCATTTT. Translating gives CASSWGQNQPQHF.

The chain carries TRBV18 and TRBJ2-7; 7 bases are a match to TRBD1. The CDR3 has 13 amino acids. V lost 8 bases and J lost 2; bases outside the gene matches: 6. Germline loops: CDR1 KGHSH, CDR2 LQKENI. CDR3 sequence: CASVQGSPYEQYF. Written as DNA, the CDR3 is TGTGCCAGCGTACAGGGGAGCCCCTACGAGCAGTACTTC.

The V call is TRBV18, the J call TRBJ1-1, with TRBD1 identical over 8 bases. CDR3 length: 15 residues. The germline CDR1 and CDR2 sequences are KGHSH and LQKENI. The J segment lost 4 bases and the V segment lost 6 bases, leaving 10 bases of the junction unmatched. CDR3 nucleotides: TGTGCCAGCTCGCCGGACAGGGCTTGGAGCACTGAAGCTTTCTTT. This translates into CASSPDRAWSTEAFF.

The chain uses TRBV7-6 and TRBJ2-3, with D maybe TRBD2 (6 bases). This CDR3 spans 15 amino acids. V lost 2 bases and J 4 bases, leaving 13 bases between the germline ends. Germline-derived CDR1 and CDR2 are SGHVS and FNYEAQ. The CDR3 reads CASSLYGGKADTQYF. The CDR3 nucleotides read TGTGCCAGCAGCTTATATGGCGGGAAAGCAGATACGCAGTATTTT.

V gene TRBV5-4 combines with J gene TRBJ2-5; 9 nucleotides align to TRBD2. V gave up 1 base and J gave up 6 bases; unmatched junction bases: 10. Germline values: CDR1 SGHNT, CDR2 YYREEE (reference sequence). This CDR3 has 16 amino acids. CDR3 nucleotides: TGTGCCAGCAGCTTGATTGGTAGCGGGGGCGAAAAGACCCAGTACTTC. Protein product: CASSLIGSGGEKTQYF.

This sequence joins TRBV15 and TRBJ1-5; maybe TRBD1 (5 bases). V was cut by 0 bases and J by 4 bases, with 19 bases left in between. CDR1 is LNHNV, CDR2 YYDKDF, per germline (reference sequence). This CDR3 is built from 18 residues. The CDR3 protein is CATSRERGGITSNQPQHF. CDR3 nucleotide sequence: TGTGCCACCAGCAGAGAGAGGGGAGGGATTACTTCAAATCAGCCCCAGCATTTT.

The chain is built from TRBV18 and TRBJ2-7; the D gene is possibly TRBD1 (6 bases). Trimming stripped 4 bases from V and 0 bases from J, with 7 bases between. CDR3 length: 13 amino acids. Per the germline V gene, CDR1 is KGHSH and CDR2 is LQKENI. CDR3 sequence reads: CASSQGVSYEQYF. The DNA for the CDR3 is TGTGCCAGCTCACAGGGGGTCTCCTACGAGCAGTACTTC.

This sequence joins TRBV5-1 and TRBJ1-3; 8 positions match TRBD1. Germline V gene data show CDR1 as SGHRS and CDR2 as YFSETQ. The CDR3 contains 14 residues. V dropped 5 bases and J dropped 8; count of bases not matched to a gene: 9. This CDR3 is CASSQGAVDDTIYF. The CDR3 DNA sequence: TGCGCCAGCAGTCAGGGGGCAGTTGATGACACCATATATTTT.

The chain combines TRBV15 with TRBJ1-2; D uncertain. This CDR3 is built from 14 residues. V lost 4 bases and J 0 bases, leaving 9 bases between the germline ends. Germline CDR1 and CDR2: LNHNV and YYDKDF (reference sequence). CDR3 amino acids: CATSTGWTNYGYTF. CDR3 bases: TGTGCCACCAGCACGGGATGGACTAACTATGGCTACACCTTC.

The chain carries TRBV6-2 or TRBV6-3 and TRBJ2-4; 7 nucleotides match TRBD1. There are 18 residues in the CDR3. The V gene's germline CDR1 is MNHEY and CDR2 SVGEGT. V was pared by 3 bases and J by 1 base, with 12 bases of the junction left unmatched. CDR3 DNA sequence: TGTGCCAGCAGTTATTCGACAGGGAAGGTGCGGGCCAAAAACATTCAGTACTTC. Amino acids: CASSYSTGKVRAKNIQYF.

CDR3 region: CASGGQPNTEAFF. The CDR3 bases are TGTGCCAGTGGGGGACAGCCTAACACTGAAGCTTTCTTT. The chain combines TRBV3-1 (or the pseudogene TRBV3-2) with TRBJ1-1, with TRBD1 identical over 7 bases. Germline assignment: CDR1 LGHDT and CDR2 YNNKEL (reference sequence). The CDR3 is 13 residues long. J was trimmed by 2 bases and V by 9 bases; bases with no gene match: 6.

The chain uses TRBV6-1 and TRBJ1-4, with a weak D call TRBD1 (5 bases). This CDR3 is built from 16 residues. The germline V gene encodes CDR1 MNHNS and CDR2 SASEGT. Trimming removed 4 bases from V and 7 bases from J, with 19 bases in between. The chain's CDR3 is CASSVSSAGQSEKLFF. The CDR3 bases are TGTGCCAGCAGTGTCTCCTCTGCAGGGCAAAGTGAAAAACTGTTTTTT.

The chain is built from TRBV19 and TRBJ1-5, with D hard to call. V was clipped by 5 bases and J by 3 bases, with 17 bases between them. CDR3 length equals 16 residues. From germline, CDR1 is LNHDA and CDR2 SQIVND (reference sequence). CDR3 sequence: CASSSKSPSVNQPQHF. For the CDR3, the DNA is TGTGCCAGTAGTTCAAAAAGCCCGTCGGTCAATCAGCCCCAGCATTTT. Drawing the rest from reference TRBV19 and TRBJ1-5, the complete variable domain is DGGITQSPKYLFRKEGQNVTLSCEQNLNHDAMYWYRQDPGQGLRLIYYSQIVNDFQKGDIAEGYSVSREKKESFPLTVTSAQKNPTAFYLCASSSKSPSVNQPQHFGDGTRLSIL.

The chain is built from TRBV15 and TRBJ1-3; the D is unclear. Germline V CDR1 and CDR2: LNHNV, YYDKDF (reference sequence). The V end lost 0 bases, the J end lost 2 bases, and 5 bases lay between the germline ends. The CDR3 runs 14 residues. The CDR3 loop is CATSRDSTGNTIYF. The CDR3 region has the DNA TGTGCCACCAGCAGAGATAGTACTGGAAACACCATATATTTT.

This clone appeared once. The rearrangement links TRBV18 to TRBJ2-3; 7 bases fit TRBD1. Trimming removed 5 bases from V and 4 bases from J; junction bases left unmatched: 3. The germline CDR1 and CDR2 sequences are KGHSH and LQKENI. The CDR3 is made up of 13 amino acids. The CDR3 DNA is TGTGCCAGCTCAGAGCAGGGGGCAGATACGCAGTATTTT. This gives the protein CASSEQGADTQYF. Filled out from reference TRBV18 and TRBJ2-3, the complete variable domain reads NAGVMQNPRHLVRRRGQEARLRCSPMKGHSHVYWYRQLPEEGLKFMVYLQKENIIDESGMPKERFSAEFPKEGPSILRIQQVVRGDSAAYFCASSEQGADTQYFGPGTRLTVL.

The V gene is TRBV7-9, the J gene TRBJ1-5; D is perhaps TRBD1 (6 bases). In germline, CDR1 is SEHNR, CDR2 FQNEAQ (reference sequence). The CDR3 spans 14 residues. V gave up 3 bases and J gave up 1 base, with 7 bases separating them. The CDR3, as DNA: TGTGCCAGCAGCTTTGGACAGAGCAATCAGCCCCAGCATTTT. It yields the protein CASSFGQSNQPQHF.

V gene TRBV19 combines with J gene TRBJ2-7; D not certain. Trimming pared 6 bases from V and 5 bases from J, leaving 14 bases between. This CDR3 contains 13 residues. Germline assignment: CDR1 LNHDA and CDR2 SQIVND (reference sequence). The CDR3 region is CASRDLARNEQYF. The CDR3 DNA reads TGTGCCAGTAGAGATTTGGCAAGAAACGAGCAGTACTTC.

This clone was seen once. The chain carries TRBV28 and TRBJ2-7; 15 bases are a match to TRBD2. The J segment lost 4 bases and the V segment lost 5 bases, leaving 15 bases of the junction unmatched. CDR1 is MDHEN, CDR2 SYDVKM, per germline. The CDR3 runs 19 residues. This chain's CDR3 is CASSIQAPGLAGGIYEQYF. The CDR3, as DNA: TGTGCCAGCAGTATACAGGCTCCGGGACTAGCGGGAGGCATTTACGAGCAGTACTTC. The full variable domain, completed using reference TRBV28 and TRBJ2-7, is DVKVTQSSRYLVKRTGEKVFLECVQDMDHENMFWYRQDPGLGLRLIYFSYDVKMKEKGDIPEGYSVSREKKERFSLILESASTNQTSMYLCASSIQAPGLAGGIYEQYFGPGTRLTVT.

This clone came up once. The rearrangement links TRBV24-1 to TRBJ1-1; D uncertain. The CDR3 length is 13 residues. CDR1 KGHDR and CDR2 SFDVKD come from the germline V gene. Deletions cut 1 base from V and 4 bases from J, with 6 bases between. CDR3 bases: TGTGCCACCAGTGATTTTGGCAGCACTGAAGCTTTCTTT. Translating it yields CATSDFGSTEAFF.

The chain combines TRBV7-2 with TRBJ2-7; 8 bases line up with TRBD1. CDR1 and CDR2 (germline): SGHTA, FQGNSA. Trimming took 2 bases from V and 6 from J; bases not matched to a gene: 6. CDR3 length equals 14 residues. CDR3 residues: CASSLTGGVGEQYF. CDR3 DNA sequence: TGTGCCAGCAGCTTAACAGGGGGAGTAGGCGAGCAGTACTTC. Combining the CDR3 with reference TRBV7-2 and TRBJ2-7 gives the whole variable domain GAGVSQSPSNKVTEKGKDVELRCDPISGHTALYWYRQSLGQGLEFLIYFQGNSAPDKSGLPSDRFSAERTGGSVSTLTIQRTQQEDSAVYLCASSLTGGVGEQYFGPGTRLTVT.

The gene calls are TRBV7-6 and TRBJ2-7; weak D call: TRBD2 (6 bases). This CDR3 is built from 15 residues. With 2 bases removed from V and 3 bases from J, the gap between germline ends came to 14 bases. Germline CDR1 is SGHVS and CDR2 is FNYEAQ. CDR3 region: CASSLMEGSGYEQYF. CDR3 nucleotide sequence: TGTGCCAGCAGCTTAATGGAGGGAAGCGGCTACGAGCAGTACTTC.

This chain joins TRBV28 and TRBJ2-1, with D unclear. CDR3 length equals 12 residues. CDR1 is MDHEN and CDR2 is SYDVKM in the germline V gene. The ends were cut back, 1 base at V and 14 bases at J, with 12 bases in the middle. The CDR3 sequence: CASSLSLEIKFF. CDR3 DNA sequence: TGTGCCAGCAGTTTATCGTTAGAAATTAAGTTCTTC.

The chain links TRBV7-2 to TRBJ2-5; 13 bases are a match to TRBD2. There are 16 residues in the CDR3. J lost 2 bases, V lost 5 bases, and 5 bases had no gene match. From germline, CDR1 is SGHTA and CDR2 FQGNSA. CDR3 bases: TGTGCCAGCAGCCCCCGGGGACTAGCGGGGCAAGAGACCCAGTACTTC. Protein sequence: CASSPRGLAGQETQYF. The entire variable domain, with the rest obtained from reference TRBV7-2 and TRBJ2-5, is as follows: GAGVSQSPSNKVTEKGKDVELRCDPISGHTALYWYRQSLGQGLEFLIYFQGNSAPDKSGLPSDRFSAERTGGSVSTLTIQRTQQEDSAVYLCASSPRGLAGQETQYFGPGTRLLVL.

Comments on this clone: Mismatch with germline at one junction end may stem from a read error. The chain has TRBV5-1 and TRBJ2-7; 8 bases are a match to TRBD2. The CDR3 consists of 13 residues. The V gene's germline CDR1 is SGHRS and CDR2 YFSETQ. This CDR3 reads CASRERESFEQYF. The CDR3 region has the DNA TGCGCCAGCAGGGAGCGGGAGTCCTTCGAGCAGTACTTC.

V is TRBV7-2 and J is TRBJ2-5; 11 bases agree with TRBD2. The length of the CDR3 is 15 residues. Per the germline V gene, CDR1 is SGHTA and CDR2 is FQGNSA. V lost 5 bases, J lost 5 bases, and 7 bases stayed unmatched. CDR3 in amino acids: CASSISGGAWETQYF. The CDR3 nucleotides are TGTGCCAGCAGCATTAGCGGGGGGGCCTGGGAGACCCAGTACTTC.

This clone appeared a single time. V is TRBV6-1 and J is TRBJ2-3; D gene unclear. With 2 bases removed from V and 7 bases from J, the gap between germline ends came to 4 bases. The CDR3 sequence is 11 residues long. The V gene's germline CDR1 is MNHNS and CDR2 SASEGT. CDR3 nucleotide sequence: TGTGCCAGCAGTGAAATTAATACGCAGTATTTT. It encodes CASSEINTQYF.